These 27 T cell receptor beta chains were all obtained from the same sample, sequenced in a study of technical replicates of blood from four donors. Profiling relied on immunoSEQ multiplex PCR, and the TCRdb table lists in-frame clones only, not all of them. The data hold some 76,000 clones, with roughly 94% observed a single time. Material for sequencing was T cells isolated from PBMCs. These receptors came from a human donor in good health.

The chain's CDR3 is CASSPGTGMGNTEAFF. In DNA form, the CDR3 reads TGTGCCAGCAGCCCAGGGACAGGGATGGGGAACACTGAAGCTTTCTTT. The V and J genes are TRBV5-6 and TRBJ1-1; TRBD1 matches 9 bases. The CDR3 runs 16 residues. Germline V gene data show CDR1 as SGHDT and CDR2 as YYEEEE. J was trimmed by 1 base and V by 4 bases; bases with no gene match: 8.

The genes are TRBV11-2 and TRBJ1-5; D gene ambiguous. The CDR3 length is 14 residues. Trimming pared 5 bases from V and 3 bases from J, leaving 11 bases between. Germline V gene lookup returns CDR1 SGHAT and CDR2 FQNNGV. The CDR3 DNA reads as TGTGCCAGCAGCCGCGGGCCTAACAATCAGCCCCAGCATTTT. It translates to CASSRGPNNQPQHF. The full variable domain, in which reference TRBV11-2 and TRBJ1-5 provide the parts outside the CDR3, is EAGVAQSPRYKIIEKRQSVAFWCNPISGHATLYWYQQILGQGPKLLIQFQNNGVVDDSQLPKDRFSAERLKGVDSTLKIQPAKLEDSAVYLCASSRGPNNQPQHFGDGTRLSIL.

This chain links TRBV2 with TRBJ2-1; the match to TRBD2 covers 7 bases. The CDR3 loop spans 13 amino acids. V shed 9 bases, J shed 6 bases, and the junction held 8 bases outside the gene matches. Germline CDR1 SNHLY, CDR2 FYNNEI. CDR3 in amino acids: CASKRESVNEQFF. The CDR3 DNA reads TGTGCCAGTAAGCGGGAATCGGTCAATGAGCAGTTCTTC.

The gene calls are TRBV18 and TRBJ1-3; no clear D gene. Trimming left V 3 bases short and J 2 bases short, with 8 bases between. Germline V gene data show CDR1 as KGHSH and CDR2 as LQKENI. The CDR3 runs to 14 residues. In DNA, the CDR3 is TGTGCCAGCTCACCGGGCAACGCTGGAAACACCATATATTTT. Its translation is CASSPGNAGNTIYF.

V usage is TRBV2 and J usage is TRBJ1-5, with D perhaps matching TRBD1 (5 bases). The V gene's germline CDR1 is SNHLY and CDR2 FYNNEI. V was cut by 2 bases and J by 6 bases, with 5 bases left in between. This CDR3 is built from 12 residues. This CDR3 reads CASSEQGQPQHF. In nucleotides, the CDR3 is TGTGCCAGCAGTGAACAGGGTCAGCCCCAGCATTTT.

The chain uses TRBV6-6 and TRBJ2-1; the match to TRBD2 covers 12 bases. The CDR3 is made up of 15 amino acids. V gave up 2 bases and J gave up 9 bases; unmatched junction bases: 5. Germline CDR1 and CDR2: MNHNY and SVGAGI (reference sequence). The CDR3 DNA is TGTGCCAGCAGTTACACCGGACTAGCGGGACTTGAGCAGTTCTTC. Amino acids: CASSYTGLAGLEQFF.

The J gene is TRBJ1-1, the V gene TRBV7-9; D remains ambiguous. V shed 8 bases and J shed 5 bases, with 12 bases lying between them. Germline V gene sequence: CDR1 SEHNR, CDR2 FQNEAQ (reference sequence). The CDR3 contains 12 residues. The CDR3, as DNA: TGTGCCAGCGTGGAGGCCGGAACTGAAGCTTTCTTT. Protein sequence: CASVEAGTEAFF. Complete variable domain (other parts from reference TRBV7-9 and TRBJ1-1): DTGVSQNPRHKITKRGQNVTFRCDPISEHNRLYWYRQTLGQGPEFLTYFQNEAQLEKSRLLSDRFSAERPKGSFSTLEIQRTEQGDSAMYLCASVEAGTEAFFGQGTRLTVV.

The V call is TRBV29-1, the J call TRBJ2-1; maybe TRBD2 (6 bases). The germline gives CDR1 SQVTM, CDR2 ANQGSEA. Trimming removed 0 bases from V and 3 bases from J, with 18 bases in between. The length of the CDR3 is 17 residues. CDR3 protein: CSVEEDLGAGFYNEQFF. CDR3 DNA sequence: TGCAGCGTTGAAGAGGATCTAGGGGCGGGATTCTACAATGAGCAGTTCTTC.

The gene calls are TRBV27 and TRBJ2-5; 11 positions match TRBD2. J was trimmed by 3 bases and V by 5 bases; bases with no gene match: 17. This CDR3 is built from 19 residues. Germline loops: CDR1 MNHEY, CDR2 SMNVEV (reference sequence). CDR3: CASSKYGTSGFTPKETQYF. Written as DNA, the CDR3 is TGTGCCAGCAGTAAATACGGGACTAGCGGTTTCACCCCAAAAGAGACCCAGTACTTC.

The chain joins TRBV19 to TRBJ1-5; D gene unclear. The germline V gene encodes CDR1 LNHDA and CDR2 SQIVND (reference sequence). The CDR3 is 12 residues long. With 5 bases removed from V and 4 bases from J, the gap between germline ends came to 6 bases. The CDR3 DNA is TGTGCCAGTAGTCGCGCAAATCAGCCCCAGCATTTT. Translated, it gives CASSRANQPQHF.

V usage is TRBV18 and J usage is TRBJ2-7; TRBD1 agrees at 7 bases. The CDR3 loop spans 15 amino acids. CDR1 KGHSH and CDR2 LQKENI come from the germline V gene. V trimming: 3 bases; J trimming: 1 base; junction bases outside the gene matches: 6. CDR3 coding DNA: TGTGCCAGCTCACCCCGGGACAGCATGTCCTACGAGCAGTACTTC. The encoded protein is CASSPRDSMSYEQYF.

The chain employs TRBV29-1 and TRBJ1-3, with 9 bases identical to TRBD1. Germline trimming cut 7 bases from V and 1 base from J; bases unmatched to any gene: 8. CDR3 size: 15 residues. Per the germline V gene, CDR1 is SQVTM and CDR2 is ANQGSEA. The CDR3 region has the DNA TGCAGCGCCTGGACAGGGGCTGATTCTGGAAACACCATATATTTT. The encoded protein is CSAWTGADSGNTIYF.

The V call is TRBV5-1, the J call TRBJ2-1; D call uncertain. The CDR3 extends over 13 amino acids. Germline V gives CDR1 SGHRS, CDR2 YFSETQ. Trimming shortened V by 4 bases and J by 4 bases, and 9 bases separated the two germline ends. The CDR3 reads CASSPPSYNEQFF. CDR3 in DNA: TGCGCCAGCAGCCCCCCGAGTTACAATGAGCAGTTCTTC. Combining the CDR3 with reference TRBV5-1 and TRBJ2-1 gives the whole variable domain KAGVTQTPRYLIKTRGQQVTLSCSPISGHRSVSWYQQTPGQGLQFLFEYFSETQRNKGNFPGRFSGRQFSNSRSEMNVSTLELGDSALYLCASSPPSYNEQFFGPGTRLTVL.

The chain has TRBV5-6 and TRBJ2-3; TRBD2 might be the D (11 bases). The CDR3 covers 19 residues. From germline, CDR1 is SGHDT and CDR2 YYEEEE. The V and J ends lost 2 bases and 4 bases respectively, with 26 bases between them. CDR3 sequence: CASSFGTGVLAGGSDTQYF. The CDR3 bases are TGTGCCAGCAGCTTCGGGACAGGGGTTCTAGCGGGAGGATCAGATACGCAGTATTTT.

The chain has TRBV4-2 and TRBJ2-1; 8 bases map to TRBD2. The CDR3 contains 16 residues. Germline assignment: CDR1 LGHNA and CDR2 YNFKEQ. The V segment lost 4 bases and the J segment 6 bases; nucleotides outside the gene matches: 11. CDR3 sequence: CASSRNILAVLNEQFF. The CDR3 DNA reads TGTGCCAGCAGCCGTAACATACTAGCGGTCCTCAATGAGCAGTTCTTC.

The chain has TRBV5-1 and TRBJ1-5, with TRBD1 matching over 7 bases. J gave up 4 bases and V 0 bases, and 4 bases lay outside the gene matches. CDR1 SGHRS and CDR2 YFSETQ come from the germline V gene. The length of the CDR3 is 15 residues. CDR3: CASSLGAGGNQPQHF. CDR3 sequence (DNA): TGCGCCAGCAGCTTGGGGGCAGGGGGGAATCAGCCCCAGCATTTT.

The chain carries TRBV10-3 and TRBJ1-4; 9 nucleotides align to TRBD1. The CDR3 has 14 residues. Losses at the gene ends were 4 bases for V and 5 bases for J; bases not matched to a gene: 2. Germline V gene data show CDR1 as ENHRY and CDR2 as SYGVKD. As DNA, the CDR3 is TGTGCCATCAGTGTCGGGACAGGGAATGAAAAACTGTTTTTT. It is translated as CAISVGTGNEKLFF.

This clone came up a few times. The V and J genes are TRBV4-1 and TRBJ1-1, with 8 bases fitting TRBD1. The CDR3 runs 14 residues. V dropped 4 bases and J dropped 4; count of bases not matched to a gene: 5. CDR1 MGHRA and CDR2 YSYEKL come from the germline V gene. CDR3 protein: CASSRLGQGTEAFF. DNA for the CDR3: TGCGCCAGCAGCCGCCTTGGACAGGGCACTGAAGCTTTCTTT.

This clone has more than one count but fewer than ten. The V and J genes are TRBV5-1 and TRBJ1-1, with D perhaps TRBD1 (6 bases). Germline V lookup: CDR1 SGHRS, CDR2 YFSETQ. The CDR3 sequence is 14 residues long. Trimming took 4 bases from V and 0 from J, leaving 10 bases between them. The CDR3 loop reads CASSLDSLNTEAFF. The CDR3 DNA reads TGCGCCAGCAGCCTGGACAGCCTGAACACTGAAGCTTTCTTT.

J is TRBJ1-2 and V is TRBV7-9; a weak D match, TRBD1 (5 bases). The germline V and J ends were trimmed by 0 bases and 2 bases, with 7 bases remaining between them. The CDR3 is made up of 14 amino acids. The germline CDR1 and CDR2 sequences are SEHNR and FQNEAQ (reference sequence). The CDR3 coding sequence is TGTGCCAGCAGCTTAGCACAGGCGAACTATGGCTACACCTTC. Residues: CASSLAQANYGYTF.

This chain links TRBV5-6 with TRBJ2-7; D perhaps matches TRBD1 (6 bases). The CDR3 is made up of 10 amino acids. CDR1 and CDR2 (germline): SGHDT, YYEEEE. The CDR3 region has the DNA TGTGCCAGCAGCTTGGTAGGGGGAGAGGTC. Protein sequence: CASSLVGGEV.

The chain recombines TRBV9 with TRBJ2-1; 16 bases fit TRBD2. V gave up 3 bases and J gave up 9 bases; unmatched junction bases: 9. This CDR3 contains 17 residues. Germline CDR1 is SGDLS and CDR2 is YYNGEE. The CDR3 here is CASSAPGLAGGFGEQFF. The CDR3 DNA sequence: TGTGCCAGCAGCGCCCCGGGACTAGCGGGAGGGTTCGGTGAGCAGTTCTTC.

V gene TRBV12-5 combines with J gene TRBJ1-1, with a weak D call TRBD1 (5 bases). V lost 6 bases and J lost 3, with 11 bases in between. There are 13 residues in the CDR3. CDR1 is LGHNT and CDR2 is FRNRAP in the germline V gene. The chain's CDR3 is CASGLGDYTEAFF. The CDR3 DNA reads TGTGCTAGTGGCCTCGGGGACTACACTGAAGCTTTCTTT.

The genes are TRBV7-2 and TRBJ2-1; D possibly corresponds to TRBD2 (5 bases). Germline V gene sequence: CDR1 SGHTA, CDR2 FQGNSA. This CDR3 comprises 15 residues. Deletions cut 1 base from V and 3 bases from J, with 10 bases between. Written as DNA, the CDR3 is TGTGCCAGCAGCTTAGGGCGGGCCTTCTACAATGAGCAGTTCTTC. Its translation: CASSLGRAFYNEQFF.

The chain recombines TRBV4-2 with TRBJ2-7; the D gene is possibly TRBD1 (7 bases). V was cut by 4 bases and J by 4 bases, with 14 bases left in between. CDR3 length: 14 amino acids. Germline loops: CDR1 LGHNA, CDR2 YNFKEQ. The CDR3 nucleotides are TGTGCCAGCAGCCCCCGGACAGGAGGGTACGAGCAGTACTTC. Residues: CASSPRTGGYEQYF.

The J gene is TRBJ2-7, the V gene TRBV14; 9 bases agree with TRBD2. After removal of 0 bases from V and 5 bases from J, the junction contained 8 bases not matched to a gene. CDR1 is SGHDN, CDR2 FVKESK, per germline. There are 16 residues in the CDR3. CDR3 sequence: CASSQDPLAGYNEQYF. The DNA of the CDR3 is TGTGCCAGCAGCCAAGATCCCCTAGCGGGATATAACGAGCAGTACTTC.

V is TRBV25-1 and J is TRBJ2-5; tentative D call: TRBD2 (7 bases). Looked up from germline, CDR1 is MGHDK and CDR2 is SYGVNS. Trimming took off 7 bases at V and 6 bases at J, with 9 bases between the two ends. This CDR3 has 11 residues. CDR3 loop: CASKGGQTQYF. Here the CDR3 DNA reads TGTGCCAGCAAGGGGGGGCAGACCCAGTACTTC.